Listed below are T cell receptor beta chains from one sample, sequenced in a study of early T cells in non-severe SARS-CoV-2 infection. TCRdb recomputed calls from the 5' RACE reads with MiXCR, one row per CDR3 protein. This table has roughly 26,000 distinct CDR3 sequences, roughly 4.6% appearing once. Sequenced sample: whole blood. The receptor source for this set is an adult who was a healthcare worker with PCR-confirmed SARS-CoV-2 infection or an uninfected control (not recorded which). The CDR3 runs from the conserved cysteine through the conserved F or W. The D gene is left open where the match is weak. The size of a clone is reported for some rows only, either as once, few or many, or as a class for expanded clones.

d_gene | j_gene | abundance | len | v_gene | CDR3nt | CDR3aa
TRBD1 | TRBJ1-3 | many | 17 | TRBV7-8 | TGTGCCAGCAGCTTTGGTCCGCCACGGGGACAGGGAAACACCATATATTTT | CASSFGPPRGQGNTIYF
NA | TRBJ2-6 | NA | 16 | TRBV7-2 | TGTGCCAGCAGCTTGGACGGGACCTCTGGGGCCAACGTCCTGACTTTC | CASSLDGTSGANVLTF
NA | TRBJ2-1 | few | 15 | TRBV18 | TGTGCCAGCTCACCCCTGGACGGGTCCTACAATGAGCAGTTCTTC | CASSPLDGSYNEQFF
NA | TRBJ1-2 | many | 17 | TRBV4-2 | TGTGCCAGCAGCCAAGATTATACCGGCCAGGGACATTATGGCTACACCTTC | CASSQDYTGQGHYGYTF
NA | TRBJ2-5 | many | 16 | TRBV7-9 | TGTGCCAGCAGCGTAGCCCCCGGGACGGATGGGGAGACCCAGTACTTC | CASSVAPGTDGETQYF
NA | TRBJ1-2 | many | 14 | TRBV5-1 | TGCGCCAGCAGCTCAAACAGGGAGATCTATGGCTACACCTTC | CASSSNREIYGYTF
TRBD1 | TRBJ1-1 | many | 12 | TRBV12-3/TRBV12-4 | TGTGCCAGCAGTCAACAGGGGACTGAAGCTTTCTTT | CASSQQGTEAFF
NA | TRBJ2-1 | many | 14 | TRBV7-9 | TGTGCCAGCAGCTTATACGTGGGGGACAATGAGCAGTTCTTC | CASSLYVGDNEQFF
TRBD2 | TRBJ2-3 | NA | 15 | TRBV12-3/TRBV12-4 | TGTGCCAGCAATCTTCGGACTAGCGGGGCAGATACGCAGTATTTT | CASNLRTSGADTQYF
TRBD1 | TRBJ2-4 | many | 12 | TRBV5-1 | TGCGCCAGCAGCCCGAGGACAGGGACGAGGTACTTC | CASSPRTGTRYF
TRBD1 | TRBJ2-5 | many | 14 | TRBV20-1 | TGCAGTGCTAACAAGGGACAGCTACAAGAGACCCAGTACTTC | CSANKGQLQETQYF
TRBD2 | TRBJ2-3 | few | 18 | TRBV29-1 | TGCAGCGTTGAAGATGCCCCGGGTAGCGGGGGAATCACAGATACGCAGTATTTT | CSVEDAPGSGGITDTQYF
NA | TRBJ2-3 | NA | 16 | TRBV7-6 | TGTGCCAGCAGCCCAGAACCGGGACCACACCGAGATACGCAGTATTTT | CASSPEPGPHRDTQYF
NA | TRBJ1-5 | many | 18 | TRBV12-3/TRBV12-4 | TGTGCCAGCAGTTCCACCTGGACCGAACCTTTTAGCAATCAGCCCCAGCATTTT | CASSSTWTEPFSNQPQHF
NA | TRBJ1-5 | few | 15 | TRBV5-1 | TGCGCCAGCAGCTTGAACGGGGAAGGCAATCAGCCCCAGCATTTT | CASSLNGEGNQPQHF
NA | TRBJ2-3 | many | 18 | TRBV7-2 | TGTGCCAGCAGCTTAGGGTTGATGAGGGGAAGAGGCACAGATACGCAGTATTTT | CASSLGLMRGRGTDTQYF
NA | TRBJ2-7 | many | 14 | TRBV20-1 | TGCAGTGCTAGAGATCCCGGCGGTCCCTACGAGCAGTACTTC | CSARDPGGPYEQYF
NA | TRBJ2-1 | many | 14 | TRBV3-1 | TGTGCCAGCAGCCTATTTGGCGCAGACAATGAGCAGTTCTTC | CASSLFGADNEQFF
NA | TRBJ2-5 | many | 16 | TRBV7-7 | TGTGCCAGCAGCTTATCGAGAACAGTTAGCCAAGAGACCCAGTACTTC | CASSLSRTVSQETQYF
NA | TRBJ1-6 | many | 16 | TRBV4-1 | TGCGCCAGCAGCCAATTCACGGGAGGGGTAGGATCACCCCTCCACTTT | CASSQFTGGVGSPLHF
NA | TRBJ1-3 | NA | 13 | TRBV10-1 | TGCGCCACCCTGGGCAACGATGGAAACACCATATATTTT | CATLGNDGNTIYF
NA | TRBJ2-1 | NA | 11 | TRBV7-2 | TGTGCCAGCAGCTACTGGGATGAGCAGTTCTTC | CASSYWDEQFF
NA | TRBJ2-1 | many | 14 | TRBV4-3 | TGCGCCAGCAGCCAAGATCCAGGCAGCAATGAGCAGTTCTTC | CASSQDPGSNEQFF
TRBD1 | TRBJ2-5 | many | 15 | TRBV7-2 | TGTGCCAGCAGCTTGTACGGACAGGGTGACGAGACCCAGTACTTC | CASSLYGQGDETQYF
TRBD1 | TRBJ2-7 | many | 15 | TRBV13 | TGTGCCAGCAGCCCATGGACAGGGGGCACCTACGAGCAGTACTTC | CASSPWTGGTYEQYF
NA | TRBJ2-7 | few | 14 | TRBV11-2 | TGTGCCAGCAGCTTAATCCAGGCCTCCTACGAGCAGTACTTC | CASSLIQASYEQYF